The following is a T cell receptor beta chain sequence with its context. What it binds is unknown. It was focal radiation plus CTLA-4 blockade with ipilimumab that patients with chemo-refractory metastatic non-small-cell lung cancer received. There are 15 residues in the CDR3. Germline V CDR1 and CDR2: MDHEN, SYDVKM. Trimming shortened V by 4 bases and J by 6 bases, and 16 bases separated the two germline ends. This record belongs to a study of radiotherapy plus CTLA-4 blockade in lung cancer. Background on the study: Among enrolled patients, about 18% responded and about 30% achieved disease control. Study results and caveats: Expansion of tumor-derived TCR clones was observed in blood after radiotherapy plus ipilimumab. Dynamics of early blood T cell clones, together with interferon-beta, were reportedly the best predictors of response.

Here immunoSEQ multiplex PCR was the method, and the copy in TCRdb shows in-frame clones only, minus some. The table has 70,000 to 90,000 clones, under 90% seen once. This sequence was found in a human donor with non-small cell lung cancer who had stable disease on radiotherapy plus ipilimumab. The source was peripheral blood, collected from a patient treated with radiotherapy plus ipilimumab. The V and J genes are TRBV28 and TRBJ1-5, with D perhaps matching TRBD1 (6 bases). In nucleotides, the CDR3 is TGTGCCAGCAGTTCTACAGGGAAGAAAAGTCAGCCCCAGCATTTT. Its translation: CASSSTGKKSQPQHF.